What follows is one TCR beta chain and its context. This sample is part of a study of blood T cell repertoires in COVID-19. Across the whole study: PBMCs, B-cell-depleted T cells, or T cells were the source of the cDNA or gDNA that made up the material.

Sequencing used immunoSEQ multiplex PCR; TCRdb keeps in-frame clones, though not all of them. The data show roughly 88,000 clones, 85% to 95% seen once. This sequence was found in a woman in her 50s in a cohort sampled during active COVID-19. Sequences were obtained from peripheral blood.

CDR3 sequence (DNA): TGTGCCAGTAGTATTGGCAGTCCCGGCAATCAGCCCCAGCATTTT. This translates into CASSIGSPGNQPQHF. The V call is TRBV19, the J call TRBJ1-5, with D uncertain. The CDR3 covers 15 residues. The V end lost 3 bases, the J end lost 2 bases, and 11 bases lay between the germline ends. Germline lookup yields CDR1 LNHDA and CDR2 SQIVND (reference sequence).